This TCR beta chain was profiled in a study of cytomegalovirus exposure and HLA in healthy donors. PCR amplification relied on 60 Vbeta primers (plus 13 Jbeta primers). The assay was immunoSEQ multiplex PCR, and TCRdb's table has in-frame clones only and misses some. The table lists about 200,000 clones, roughly 80% of them singletons. Germline lookup yields CDR1 SQVTM and CDR2 ANQGSEA. The CDR3 is made up of 11 amino acids. The receptor was derived from a woman in her thirties or forties in good health and CMV-seronegative. The material sequenced was PBMCs. The rearrangement links TRBV29-1 to TRBJ2-5; 8 bases fit TRBD2. The CDR3 DNA sequence: TGCGTAGCGGGGACCCAAGAGACCCAGTACTTC. Translating it yields CVAGTQETQYF.